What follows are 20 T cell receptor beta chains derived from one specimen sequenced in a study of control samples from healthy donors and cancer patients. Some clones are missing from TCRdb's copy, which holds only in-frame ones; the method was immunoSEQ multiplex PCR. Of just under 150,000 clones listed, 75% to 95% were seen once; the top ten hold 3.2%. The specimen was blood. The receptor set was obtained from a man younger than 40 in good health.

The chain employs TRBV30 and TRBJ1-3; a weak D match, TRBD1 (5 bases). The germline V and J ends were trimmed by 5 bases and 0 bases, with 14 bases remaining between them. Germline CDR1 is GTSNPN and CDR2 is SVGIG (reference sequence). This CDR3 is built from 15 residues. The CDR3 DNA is TGTGCCTGGGAGAGGGACTTCGGCTCTGGAAACACCATATATTTT. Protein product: CAWERDFGSGNTIYF.

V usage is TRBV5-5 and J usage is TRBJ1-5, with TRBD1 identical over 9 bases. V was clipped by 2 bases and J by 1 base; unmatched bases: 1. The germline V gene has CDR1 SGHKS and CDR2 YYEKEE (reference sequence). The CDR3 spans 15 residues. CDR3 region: CASSLGQGSNQPQHF. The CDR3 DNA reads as TGTGCCAGCAGCTTAGGACAGGGGAGCAATCAGCCCCAGCATTTT.

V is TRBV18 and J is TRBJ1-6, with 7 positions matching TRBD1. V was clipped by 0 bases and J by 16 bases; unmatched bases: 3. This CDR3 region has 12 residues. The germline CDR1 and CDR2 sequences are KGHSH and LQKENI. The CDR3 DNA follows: TGTGCCAGCTCACCACCAGGGGGCATACTCCACTTT. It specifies CASSPPGGILHF.

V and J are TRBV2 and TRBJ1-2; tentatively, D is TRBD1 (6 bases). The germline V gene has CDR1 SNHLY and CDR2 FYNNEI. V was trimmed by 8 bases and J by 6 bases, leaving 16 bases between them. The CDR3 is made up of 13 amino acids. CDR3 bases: TGTGCCAGCGCTGTAACGGACAGCAATGGCTACACCTTC. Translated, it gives CASAVTDSNGYTF. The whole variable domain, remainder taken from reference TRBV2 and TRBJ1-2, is EPEVTQTPSHQVTQMGQEVILRCVPISNHLYFYWYRQILGQKVEFLVSFYNNEISEKSEIFDDQFSVERPDGSNFTLKIRSTKLEDSAMYFCASAVTDSNGYTFGSGTRLTVV.

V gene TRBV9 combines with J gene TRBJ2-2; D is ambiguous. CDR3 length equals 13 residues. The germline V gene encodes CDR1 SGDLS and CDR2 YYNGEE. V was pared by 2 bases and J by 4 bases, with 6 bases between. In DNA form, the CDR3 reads TGTGCCAGCAGCGTTCCTCGCACCGGGGAGCTGTTTTTT. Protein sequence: CASSVPRTGELFF.

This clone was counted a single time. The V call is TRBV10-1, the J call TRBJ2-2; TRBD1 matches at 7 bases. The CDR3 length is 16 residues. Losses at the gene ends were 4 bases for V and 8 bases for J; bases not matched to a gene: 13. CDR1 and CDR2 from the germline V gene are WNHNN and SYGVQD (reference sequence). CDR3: CASSGPQQGSVGELFF. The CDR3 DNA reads TGCGCCAGCAGTGGACCTCAACAGGGGTCGGTAGGGGAGCTGTTTTTT.

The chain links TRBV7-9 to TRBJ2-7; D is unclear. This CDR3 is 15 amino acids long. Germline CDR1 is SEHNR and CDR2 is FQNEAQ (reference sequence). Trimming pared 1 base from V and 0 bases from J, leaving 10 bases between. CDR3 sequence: CASSLVPGSSYEQYF. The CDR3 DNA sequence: TGTGCCAGCAGCTTAGTTCCCGGTAGCTCCTACGAGCAGTACTTC.

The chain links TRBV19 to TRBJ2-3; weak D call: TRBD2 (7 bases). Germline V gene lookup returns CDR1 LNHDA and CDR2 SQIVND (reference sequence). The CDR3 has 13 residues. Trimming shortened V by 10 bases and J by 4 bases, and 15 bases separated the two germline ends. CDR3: CATQGGGPDTQYF. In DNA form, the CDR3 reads TGTGCCACCCAAGGGGGGGGGCCAGATACGCAGTATTTT.

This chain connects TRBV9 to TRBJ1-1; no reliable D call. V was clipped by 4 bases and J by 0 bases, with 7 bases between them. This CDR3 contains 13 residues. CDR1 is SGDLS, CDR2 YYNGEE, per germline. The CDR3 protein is CASSSNMNTEAFF. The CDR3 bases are TGTGCCAGCAGCTCGAATATGAACACTGAAGCTTTCTTT. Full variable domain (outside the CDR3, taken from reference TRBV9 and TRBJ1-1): DSGVTQTPKHLITATGQRVTLRCSPRSGDLSVYWYQQSLDQGLQFLIQYYNGEERAKGNILERFSAQQFPDLHSELNLSSLELGDSALYFCASSSNMNTEAFFGQGTRLTVV.

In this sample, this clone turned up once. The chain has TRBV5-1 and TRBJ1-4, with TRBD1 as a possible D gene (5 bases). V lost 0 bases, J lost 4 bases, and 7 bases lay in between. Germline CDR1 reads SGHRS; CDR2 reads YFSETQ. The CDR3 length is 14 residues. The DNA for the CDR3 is TGCGCCAGCAGCTTGGGGGGACTTAATGAAAAACTGTTTTTT. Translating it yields CASSLGGLNEKLFF.

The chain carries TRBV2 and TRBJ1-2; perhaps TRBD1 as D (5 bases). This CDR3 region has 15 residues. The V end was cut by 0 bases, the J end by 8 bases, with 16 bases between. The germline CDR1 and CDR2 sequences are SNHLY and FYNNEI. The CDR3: CASSEATGPGVGYTF. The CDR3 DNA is TGTGCCAGCAGTGAAGCAACCGGGCCGGGGGTCGGCTACACCTTC.

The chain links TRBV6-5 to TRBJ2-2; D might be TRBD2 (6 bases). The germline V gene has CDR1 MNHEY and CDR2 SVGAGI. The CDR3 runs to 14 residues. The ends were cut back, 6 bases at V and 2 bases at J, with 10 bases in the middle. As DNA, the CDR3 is TGTGCCAGCAGCAAGGAGGGAAACACCGGGGAGCTGTTTTTT. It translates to CASSKEGNTGELFF.

CDR3 amino acids: CASSWGTGTNYGYTF. CDR3 DNA: TGTGCCAGCAGTTGGGGGACAGGAACTAACTATGGCTACACCTTC. The genes are TRBV27 and TRBJ1-2; 8 bases align to TRBD1. The CDR3 has 15 residues. V lost 4 bases, J lost 0 bases, and 4 bases stayed unmatched. Germline V gene lookup returns CDR1 MNHEY and CDR2 SMNVEV (reference sequence).

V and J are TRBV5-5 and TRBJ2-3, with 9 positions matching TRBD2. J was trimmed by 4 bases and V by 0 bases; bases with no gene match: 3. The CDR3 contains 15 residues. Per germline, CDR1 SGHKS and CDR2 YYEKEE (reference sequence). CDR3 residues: CASSLGGGGADTQYF. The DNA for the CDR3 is TGTGCCAGCAGCTTGGGCGGGGGGGGCGCAGATACGCAGTATTTT. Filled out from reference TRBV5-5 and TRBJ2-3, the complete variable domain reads DAGVTQSPTHLIKTRGQQVTLRCSPISGHKSVSWYQQVLGQGPQFIFQYYEKEERGRGNFPDRFSARQFPNYSSELNVNALLLGDSALYLCASSLGGGGADTQYFGPGTRLTVL.

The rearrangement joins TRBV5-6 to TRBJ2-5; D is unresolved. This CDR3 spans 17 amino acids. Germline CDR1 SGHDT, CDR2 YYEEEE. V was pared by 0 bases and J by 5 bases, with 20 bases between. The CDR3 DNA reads TGTGCCAGCAGCTTGGCGATCCGAACCGGGCGGACGGAGACCCAGTACTTC. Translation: CASSLAIRTGRTETQYF.

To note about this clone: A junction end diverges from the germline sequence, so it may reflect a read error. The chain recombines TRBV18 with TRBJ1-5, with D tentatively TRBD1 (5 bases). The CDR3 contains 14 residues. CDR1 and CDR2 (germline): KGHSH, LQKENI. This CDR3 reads CASAPGRVGQPQHF. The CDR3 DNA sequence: TGTGCCAGCGCACCGGGCAGGGTAGGGCAGCCCCAGCATTTT. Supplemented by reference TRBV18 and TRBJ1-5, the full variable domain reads NAGVMQNPRHLVRRRGQEARLRCSPMKGHSHVYWYRQLPEEGLKFMVYLQKENIIDESGMPKERFSAEFPKEGPSILRIQQVVRGDSAAYFCASAPGRVGQPQHFGDGTRLSIL.

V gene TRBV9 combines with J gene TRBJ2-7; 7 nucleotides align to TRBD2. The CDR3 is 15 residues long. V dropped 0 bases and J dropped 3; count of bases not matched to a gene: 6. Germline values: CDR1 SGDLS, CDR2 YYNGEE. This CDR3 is CASSVGRGDYYEQYF. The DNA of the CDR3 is TGTGCCAGCAGCGTAGGCCGGGGGGACTACTACGAGCAGTACTTC.

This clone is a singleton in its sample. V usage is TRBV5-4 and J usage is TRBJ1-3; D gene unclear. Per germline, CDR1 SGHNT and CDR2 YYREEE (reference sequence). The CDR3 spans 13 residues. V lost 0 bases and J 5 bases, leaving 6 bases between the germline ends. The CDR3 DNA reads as TGTGCCAGCAGCTTGGGGCAGAGAAACACCATATATTTT. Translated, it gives CASSLGQRNTIYF. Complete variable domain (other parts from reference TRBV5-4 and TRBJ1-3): ETGVTQSPTHLIKTRGQQVTLRCSSQSGHNTVSWYQQALGQGPQFIFQYYREEENGRGNFPPRFSGLQFPNYSSELNVNALELDDSALYLCASSLGQRNTIYFGEGSWLTVV.

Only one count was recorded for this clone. This CDR3 reads CASSLPGPMESPLHF. The CDR3 bases are TGTGCCAGCAGTTTGCCCGGACCTATGGAATCACCCCTCCACTTT. The chain uses TRBV28 and TRBJ1-6, with D uncertain. V was trimmed by 3 bases and J by 10 bases, leaving 16 bases between them. This CDR3 region has 15 residues. The V gene's germline CDR1 is MDHEN and CDR2 SYDVKM.

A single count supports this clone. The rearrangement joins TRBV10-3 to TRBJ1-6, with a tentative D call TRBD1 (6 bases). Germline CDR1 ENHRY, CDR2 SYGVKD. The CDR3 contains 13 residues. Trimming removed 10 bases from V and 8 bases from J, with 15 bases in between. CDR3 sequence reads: CATQGFTDSPLHF. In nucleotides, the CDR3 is TGTGCCACCCAGGGGTTTACGGATTCACCCCTCCACTTT.